Below are 27 T cell receptor beta chains sequenced from a single sample in a study of shared clonotypes between healthy human individuals. The protocol was immunoSEQ multiplex PCR, while the TCRdb copy is restricted to in-frame clones and leaves out a portion. The sample contains about 1.5 million clones, approximately 98% of which appear only once. The sample comprised naive CD4+ T cells sorted from blood. As for subset: CD45RA+ positively selected. The receptors derive from a man aged 30 to 45 in good health.

The CDR3 loop is CASSLPSGRLTGELFF. The DNA for the CDR3 is TGTGCCAGCAGCTTGCCCAGCGGGAGGCTCACCGGGGAGCTGTTTTTT. V is TRBV5-6 and J is TRBJ2-2, with 9 nucleotides matching TRBD2. Germline values: CDR1 SGHDT, CDR2 YYEEEE. Trimming at V came to 1 base and at J to 4 bases, leaving 5 bases not matched to a gene. This CDR3 contains 16 residues. The whole variable domain, filled in from reference TRBV5-6 and TRBJ2-2, reads DAGVTQSPTHLIKTRGQQVTLRCSPKSGHDTVSWYQQALGQGPQFIFQYYEEEERQRGNFPDRFSGHQFPNYSSELNVNALLLGDSALYLCASSLPSGRLTGELFFGEGSRLTVL.

The chain is built from TRBV19 and TRBJ1-5; D remains unclear. This CDR3 contains 13 residues. Trimming pared 2 bases from V and 6 bases from J, leaving 8 bases between. Germline values: CDR1 LNHDA, CDR2 SQIVND (reference sequence). CDR3 protein: CASSIRSRQPQHF. The CDR3 DNA follows: TGTGCCAGTAGTATAAGGTCGCGTCAGCCCCAGCATTTT.

This clone appeared once. The chain recombines TRBV6-1 with TRBJ2-3; D is tentatively TRBD1 or TRBD2 (5 bases each). Trimming cost V 4 bases and J 11 bases, with 16 bases left between them. Germline values: CDR1 MNHNS, CDR2 SASEGT. The length of the CDR3 is 13 residues. CDR3 DNA: TGTGCCAGCAGTGCTCTCGGGACGGGCGTGCAGTATTTT. Its protein is CASSALGTGVQYF.

This rearrangement joins TRBV11-1 to TRBJ2-7; TRBD1 or TRBD2 may be the D gene (5 bases each). CDR1 and CDR2 (germline): SGHAT, FQDESV (reference sequence). The CDR3 covers 13 residues. Trimming left V 5 bases short and J 2 bases short, with 10 bases between. CDR3: CASSRGPTYEQYF. Written as DNA, the CDR3 is TGTGCCAGCAGCAGGGGACCCACCTACGAGCAGTACTTC.

The rearrangement uses TRBV2 and TRBJ1-2; D unresolved. Trimming removed 7 bases from V and 8 bases from J, with 14 bases in between. The germline V gene has CDR1 SNHLY and CDR2 FYNNEI. The CDR3 covers 12 residues. The CDR3 bases are TGTGCCAGCAAGAGCCTTAAGAGGGGCTACACCTTC. Its translation: CASKSLKRGYTF. The full variable domain, in which reference TRBV2 and TRBJ1-2 provide the parts outside the CDR3, is EPEVTQTPSHQVTQMGQEVILRCVPISNHLYFYWYRQILGQKVEFLVSFYNNEISEKSEIFDDQFSVERPDGSNFTLKIRSTKLEDSAMYFCASKSLKRGYTFGSGTRLTVV.

The J gene is TRBJ2-1, the V gene TRBV21-1; the table calls TRBD2, which could not be checked here. TRBV21-1 is a recognized pseudogene. This CDR3 region has 15 residues. In DNA form, the CDR3 reads TGTGCCAGCAGCCCCCTCCTCTTCGGGGGCAATGAGCAGTTCTTC. Its translation is CASSPLLFGGNEQFF.

The CDR3 sequence: CASIPGVSQETQYF. Here the CDR3 DNA reads TGTGCCAGCATCCCCGGTGTGTCACAAGAGACCCAGTACTTC. This chain connects TRBV28 to TRBJ2-5; D remains ambiguous. The CDR3 is made up of 14 amino acids. Germline values: CDR1 MDHEN, CDR2 SYDVKM. V was trimmed by 7 bases and J by 2 bases, leaving 14 bases between them.

The chain has TRBV13 and TRBJ2-5; D is unclear. Germline CDR1 and CDR2: PRHDT and FYEKMQ (reference sequence). The CDR3 sequence is 14 residues long. Trimming took off 0 bases at V and 5 bases at J, with 10 bases between the two ends. In nucleotides, the CDR3 is TGTGCCAGCAGCTTAGGAGGAGTGGGTGAGACCCAGTACTTC. Protein sequence: CASSLGGVGETQYF.

This clone was detected only once. Within the sample, other DNA sequences also encode this same CDR3. The V call is TRBV18, the J call TRBJ2-5, with 8 bases matching TRBD1. The CDR3 totals 15 residues. V lost 3 bases to trimming and J lost 2 bases; unmatched junction nucleotides: 5. Germline V gene sequence: CDR1 KGHSH, CDR2 LQKENI. The CDR3 is CASSPGQGSQETQYF. DNA of the CDR3: TGTGCCAGCTCACCCGGACAGGGCTCTCAAGAGACCCAGTACTTC.

This chain joins TRBV9 and TRBJ1-3; 7 nucleotides agree with TRBD1. Germline trimming cut 3 bases from V and 4 bases from J; bases unmatched to any gene: 7. This CDR3 is 15 amino acids long. CDR1 and CDR2 from the germline V gene are SGDLS and YYNGEE. In nucleotides, the CDR3 is TGTGCCAGCAGCGCAGGGGGGCAGGGAGGAAACACCATATATTTT. Its protein is CASSAGGQGGNTIYF.

The chain links TRBV6-6 to TRBJ2-1; 7 nucleotides line up with TRBD2. The CDR3 runs to 14 residues. Trimming at V came to 5 bases and at J to 6 bases, leaving 7 bases not matched to a gene. Germline V CDR1 and CDR2: MNHNY, SVGAGI (reference sequence). This chain's CDR3 is CASSPAGVSNEQFF. The DNA of the CDR3 is TGTGCCAGCAGTCCGGCGGGAGTCAGCAATGAGCAGTTCTTC.

V is TRBV6-4 and J is TRBJ1-2, with 7 nucleotides matching TRBD1. Unmatched junction bases numbered 14, after V lost 8 bases and J lost 8 bases. Per the germline V gene, CDR1 is MRHNA and CDR2 is SNTAGT. The CDR3 is 14 residues long. The CDR3 here is CASSRTGTDKGYTF. CDR3 nucleotide sequence: TGTGCCAGCTCGCGCACCGGGACAGATAAGGGCTACACCTTC.

This clone was counted a single time. V gene TRBV7-9 combines with J gene TRBJ2-7; perhaps TRBD2 as D (6 bases). The V gene's germline CDR1 is SEHNR and CDR2 FQNEAQ (reference sequence). The V gene lost 1 base and the J gene lost 3 bases, with 19 bases spanning the gap. The CDR3 is 17 amino acids. The CDR3 DNA reads as TGTGCCAGCAGCTTAGTAGAGGGGTCGACTAGAGACTACGAGCAGTACTTC. This translates into CASSLVEGSTRDYEQYF. The full variable domain, in which reference TRBV7-9 and TRBJ2-7 provide the parts outside the CDR3, is DTGVSQNPRHKITKRGQNVTFRCDPISEHNRLYWYRQTLGQGPEFLTYFQNEAQLEKSRLLSDRFSAERPKGSFSTLEIQRTEQGDSAMYLCASSLVEGSTRDYEQYFGPGTRLTVT.

Comment on this clone: Other DNA sequences in the same sample also yield this CDR3. The genes are TRBV6-1 and TRBJ2-7; D assignment may be TRBD1 or TRBD2 (5 bases each). The CDR3 extends over 14 amino acids. Germline-derived CDR1 and CDR2 are MNHNS and SASEGT. V was trimmed by 2 bases and J by 3 bases, leaving 11 bases between them. The CDR3: CASSESGRGYEQYF. CDR3 nucleotides: TGTGCCAGCAGTGAATCAGGGAGAGGCTACGAGCAGTACTTC.

The chain recombines TRBV11-2 with TRBJ2-7, with 12 bases identical to TRBD2. The CDR3 is 14 residues long. With 5 bases clipped from V and 3 bases from J, the junction kept 2 bases outside the gene matches. Looked up from germline, CDR1 is SGHAT and CDR2 is FQNNGV. CDR3 in amino acids: CASSGLAGHYEQYF. CDR3 sequence (DNA): TGTGCCAGCAGCGGACTAGCGGGGCACTACGAGCAGTACTTC.

The chain joins TRBV2 to TRBJ2-1; possible D gene TRBD2, 5 bases. The CDR3 is 13 amino acids. Looked up from germline, CDR1 is SNHLY and CDR2 is FYNNEI. The V end lost 0 bases, the J end lost 6 bases, and 6 bases lay between the germline ends. The CDR3: CASSEARGNEQFF. CDR3 sequence (DNA): TGTGCCAGCAGTGAAGCTCGGGGCAATGAGCAGTTCTTC.

The J gene is TRBJ1-2, the V gene TRBV19; no firm D call. In germline, CDR1 is LNHDA, CDR2 SQIVND (reference sequence). V dropped 6 bases and J dropped 4 bases, with 9 bases sitting between them. This CDR3 has 12 residues. The CDR3, as DNA: TGTGCCAGTAGCCCGGTGGGCTATGGCTACACCTTC. Translating it yields CASSPVGYGYTF.

CDR3 bases: TGTGCCAGCAGACGTACAGGGAGTTCAGGCTACGAGCAGTACTTC. Protein sequence: CASRRTGSSGYEQYF. The rearrangement links TRBV6-6 to TRBJ2-7, with D maybe TRBD1 (6 bases). The CDR3 loop spans 15 amino acids. V lost 6 bases and J lost 3, with 18 bases in between. The germline CDR1 and CDR2 sequences are MNHNY and SVGAGI (reference sequence).

A word on this clone: The same CDR3 arises from other DNA sequences in this sample as well. The V gene is TRBV18, the J gene TRBJ1-5; 7 bases are a match to TRBD1. CDR3 length equals 14 residues. After removal of 2 bases from V and 7 bases from J, the junction contained 5 bases not matched to a gene. Germline assignment: CDR1 KGHSH and CDR2 LQKENI. CDR3 amino acids: CASSPDRAGQPQHF. CDR3 coding DNA: TGTGCCAGCTCACCAGACAGGGCAGGACAGCCCCAGCATTTT.

The chain recombines TRBV4-1 with TRBJ2-6; D possibly uses TRBD1 or TRBD2 (6 bases each). There are 17 residues in the CDR3. Trimming pared 2 bases from V and 2 bases from J, leaving 13 bases between. The germline V gene encodes CDR1 MGHRA and CDR2 YSYEKL. CDR3 sequence reads: CASSQFIGGTGANVLTF. CDR3 in DNA: TGCGCCAGCAGCCAATTTATAGGGGGGACTGGGGCCAACGTCCTGACTTTC.

The chain couples TRBV29-1 to TRBJ2-7; 8 nucleotides agree with TRBD1. The CDR3 consists of 14 residues. Trimming at V came to 6 bases and at J to 2 bases, leaving 9 bases not matched to a gene. CDR1 and CDR2 from the germline V gene are SQVTM and ANQGSEA. CDR3 DNA sequence: TGCAGCGTCTGGGGGACAGGATCCACCTACGAGCAGTACTTC. Amino acid sequence: CSVWGTGSTYEQYF.

The rearrangement uses TRBV2 and TRBJ2-2; D call uncertain. The CDR3 loop spans 15 amino acids. Germline CDR1 and CDR2: SNHLY and FYNNEI. The CDR3 DNA reads as TGTGCGATCAGTGAGACCAACATGAACACCGGGGAGCTGTTTTTT. It yields the protein CAISETNMNTGELFF.

The chain carries TRBV2 and TRBJ2-3; no reliable D call. V was trimmed by 8 bases and J by 9 bases, leaving 12 bases between them. The germline CDR1 and CDR2 sequences are SNHLY and FYNNEI. The CDR3 is 11 amino acids. The CDR3 nucleotides are TGTGCCAGCGGCCATACGAGGACGCAGTATTTT. As protein: CASGHTRTQYF.

CDR3 in amino acids: CASSFPTGEFRSGNTIYF. The CDR3 DNA follows: TGTGCCAGCAGCTTTCCGACAGGGGAGTTTCGTTCTGGAAACACCATATATTTT. The rearrangement links TRBV11-2 to TRBJ1-3; 8 bases line up with TRBD1. Looked up from germline, CDR1 is SGHAT and CDR2 is FQNNGV. Trimming cost V 3 bases and J 1 base; bases outside gene matches: 11. CDR3 length: 18 residues.

The V and J genes are TRBV30 and TRBJ1-4, with D possibly matching TRBD1 (5 bases). Germline V lookup: CDR1 GTSNPN, CDR2 SVGIG (reference sequence). The CDR3 spans 17 residues. The V end lost 3 bases, the J end lost 1 base, and 18 bases lay between the germline ends. The CDR3 protein is CAWRQGGAWITNEKLFF. In DNA, the CDR3 is TGTGCCTGGAGACAAGGCGGGGCCTGGATAACTAATGAAAAACTGTTTTTT. Using reference TRBV30 and TRBJ1-4 for the parts outside the CDR3, the full variable domain is SQTIHQWPATLVQPVGSPLSLECTVEGTSNPNLYWYRQAAGRGLQLLFYSVGIGQISSEVPQNLSASRPQDRQFILSSKKLLLSDSGFYLCAWRQGGAWITNEKLFFGSGTQLSVL.

This clone was counted once. The J gene is TRBJ2-2, the V gene TRBV10-1; TRBD2 matches 13 bases. In germline, CDR1 is WNHNN, CDR2 SYGVQD (reference sequence). Unmatched junction bases numbered 7, after V lost 0 bases and J lost 3 bases. The CDR3 is 19 amino acids. This CDR3 is CASSESSLAGGRHTGELFF. The CDR3 region has the DNA TGCGCCAGCAGTGAGTCGTCACTAGCGGGAGGGCGGCACACCGGGGAGCTGTTTTTT.

The chain employs TRBV4-1 and TRBJ2-2; 9 nucleotides line up with TRBD1. Germline-derived CDR1 and CDR2 are MGHRA and YSYEKL. J was trimmed by 6 bases and V by 5 bases; bases with no gene match: 10. The CDR3 sequence is 16 residues long. CDR3 region: CASSTSGTGFSGELFF. The CDR3 DNA sequence: TGCGCCAGCAGCACCTCCGGGACAGGGTTTTCCGGGGAGCTGTTTTTT.